These 21 T cell receptor beta chains came from one sample sequenced in a study of blood T cell repertoires in COVID-19. Some clones are missing from TCRdb's copy, which holds only in-frame ones; the method was immunoSEQ multiplex PCR. The sample lists over 45,000 clones; roughly 90% were seen once. Sequenced: peripheral blood. These receptors were taken from a woman aged 80 or over with acute or convalescent COVID-19.

This clone was picked up a small number of times. V is TRBV5-8 and J is TRBJ1-2; 9 nucleotides align to TRBD1. The V segment lost 3 bases and the J segment 5 bases; nucleotides outside the gene matches: 2. The CDR3 covers 13 residues. Germline V lookup: CDR1 SGHTS, CDR2 YDEGEE. The CDR3 coding sequence is TGTGCCAGCAGCTCCGACAGGGGGTATGGCTACACCTTC. Translating it yields CASSSDRGYGYTF.

V gene TRBV5-4 combines with J gene TRBJ2-7, with 9 bases fitting TRBD2. Germline loops: CDR1 SGHNT, CDR2 YYREEE (reference sequence). This CDR3 has 15 residues. V was clipped by 4 bases and J by 2 bases; unmatched bases: 7. The CDR3 loop reads CASSLGAGGPYEQYF. The CDR3 bases are TGTGCCAGCAGCCTGGGGGCGGGGGGGCCCTACGAGCAGTACTTC.

V is TRBV7-8 and J is TRBJ1-4; the match to TRBD1 covers 9 bases. CDR1 is SGHVS, CDR2 FQNEAQ, per germline. The CDR3 has 16 amino acids. V dropped 1 base and J dropped 4; count of bases not matched to a gene: 4. CDR3 coding DNA: TGTGCCAGCAGCTTAGGGGTGGGACAGGGTAATGAAAAACTGTTTTTT. Its protein is CASSLGVGQGNEKLFF.

The CDR3 DNA reads TGTGCCAGCAGTCCACAAGCGGGCTTCTCTGGGGCCAACGTCCTGACTTTC. It codes for CASSPQAGFSGANVLTF. The V call is TRBV6-6, the J call TRBJ2-6, with D possibly being TRBD2 (6 bases). The CDR3 length is 17 residues. Trimming took 5 bases from V and 0 from J, leaving 14 bases between them. In germline, CDR1 is MNHNY, CDR2 SVGAGI (reference sequence).

The V gene is TRBV5-1, the J gene TRBJ1-6; D gene unclear. Germline CDR1 and CDR2: SGHRS and YFSETQ. This CDR3 contains 13 residues. The V gene lost 0 bases and the J gene lost 8 bases, with 6 bases spanning the gap. This CDR3 reads CASSLGPDSPLHF. CDR3 sequence (DNA): TGCGCCAGCAGCTTGGGGCCCGATTCACCCCTCCACTTT.

The chain links TRBV19 to TRBJ2-1, with D possibly matching TRBD1 (7 bases). The CDR3 runs 15 residues. Germline assignment: CDR1 LNHDA and CDR2 SQIVND (reference sequence). V lost 3 bases to trimming and J lost 6 bases, with 15 bases between them. CDR3 bases: TGTGCCAGTAGTATCGAGGGCAGGGGGGTCAATGAGCAGTTCTTC. It specifies CASSIEGRGVNEQFF.

The rearrangement joins TRBV28 to TRBJ2-7; 8 nucleotides align to TRBD1. Germline V gene sequence: CDR1 MDHEN, CDR2 SYDVKM. V was pared by 6 bases and J by 5 bases, with 6 bases of the junction left unmatched. The CDR3 totals 13 residues. CDR3 in amino acids: CASRETGDHEQYV. The DNA for the CDR3 is TGTGCCAGCAGAGAGACAGGGGACCACGAGCAGTACGTC.

The V and J genes are TRBV6-6 and TRBJ2-7; perhaps TRBD2 as D (6 bases). CDR1 is MNHNY and CDR2 is SVGAGI in the germline V gene (reference sequence). Trimming removed 2 bases from V and 7 bases from J, with 12 bases in between. The CDR3 is 13 residues long. This chain's CDR3 is CASSYGDSGEQYV. Here the CDR3 DNA reads TGTGCCAGCAGTTACGGGGACTCGGGGGAGCAGTACGTC.

V and J are TRBV30 and TRBJ2-7; TRBD2 might be the D (5 bases). The CDR3 length is 14 residues. Germline V gene sequence: CDR1 GTSNPN, CDR2 SVGIG (reference sequence). Trimming cost V 0 bases and J 3 bases, with 12 bases left between them. As DNA, the CDR3 is TGTGCCTGGAGTGTATTCCCCCGGGGCTACGAGCAGTACTTC. It encodes CAWSVFPRGYEQYF.

J is TRBJ2-7 and V is TRBV6-5; the match to TRBD1 covers 9 bases. From germline, CDR1 is MNHEY and CDR2 SVGAGI. After removal of 5 bases from V and 3 bases from J, the junction contained 5 bases not matched to a gene. The CDR3 loop spans 14 amino acids. For the CDR3, the DNA is TGTGCCAGCAGTCCTGGGGACAGGGTCTACGAGCAGTACTTC. Protein product: CASSPGDRVYEQYF.

In this sample, this clone turned up a few times. The chain carries TRBV11-1 and TRBJ1-6, with unresolved D. This CDR3 contains 12 residues. The germline V and J ends were trimmed by 1 base and 13 bases, with 8 bases remaining between them. Germline CDR1 and CDR2: SGHAT and FQDESV (reference sequence). As DNA, the CDR3 is TGTGCCAGCAGCTTAGGTCCGTCCCCCCTCCACTTT. Its protein is CASSLGPSPLHF.

V gene TRBV11-3 combines with J gene TRBJ2-1, with 11 bases aligning to TRBD1. Germline V CDR1 and CDR2: SGHNT, YENEEA. CDR3 length: 16 amino acids. V shed 5 bases, J shed 7 bases, and the junction held 10 bases outside the gene matches. The CDR3 is CASSKRGDRGKNEQFF. CDR3 sequence (DNA): TGTGCCAGCAGCAAACGGGGGGACAGGGGGAAGAATGAGCAGTTCTTC.

The rearrangement links TRBV5-1 to TRBJ1-3; D might be TRBD1 (5 bases). Trimming removed 4 bases from V and 2 bases from J, with 16 bases in between. The CDR3 totals 16 residues. The germline CDR1 and CDR2 sequences are SGHRS and YFSETQ. CDR3 sequence: CASSRDVGGTGNTIYF. The CDR3, as DNA: TGCGCCAGCAGCCGAGACGTGGGGGGTACTGGAAACACCATATATTTT.

The genes are TRBV29-1 and TRBJ1-5, with D perhaps matching TRBD1 (5 bases). This CDR3 region has 15 residues. Germline CDR1 reads SQVTM; CDR2 reads ANQGSEA. V was trimmed by 4 bases and J by 3 bases, leaving 16 bases between them. The chain's CDR3 is CSVVGRGCHNQPQHF. In nucleotides, the CDR3 is TGCAGCGTTGTTGGTAGGGGCTGTCACAATCAGCCCCAGCATTTT.

This clone appeared a single time. This chain connects TRBV25-1 to TRBJ2-7, with 7 positions matching TRBD2. CDR1 is MGHDK, CDR2 SYGVNS, per germline. After removal of 3 bases from V and 2 bases from J, the junction contained 1 base not matched to a gene. The CDR3 covers 13 residues. CDR3 DNA sequence: TGTGCCAGCAGTGACGGGGGGACCTACGAGCAGTACTTC. Its translation: CASSDGGTYEQYF.

The chain uses TRBV6-1 and TRBJ2-1, with 12 positions matching TRBD2. The junction had 14 bases not matched to a gene; V was cut back by 3 bases and J by 5 bases. Germline loops: CDR1 MNHNS, CDR2 SASEGT. This CDR3 is built from 19 residues. The CDR3 here is CASSDWLAGGHSWDNEQFF. In DNA form, the CDR3 reads TGTGCCAGCAGTGATTGGCTAGCGGGGGGGCATTCCTGGGACAATGAGCAGTTCTTC.

CDR3 bases: TGTGCCAGCAGCCAAGATGGGGGACAGCTCACCGGGGAGCTGTTTTTT. Translated, it gives CASSQDGGQLTGELFF. This chain joins TRBV3-1 (or the pseudogene TRBV3-2) and TRBJ2-2, with TRBD1 matching over 7 bases. The trim removed 0 bases at V and 4 bases at J, leaving 5 bases unmatched. There are 16 residues in the CDR3. Germline V gene sequence: CDR1 LGHDT, CDR2 YNNKEL (reference sequence).

The chain carries TRBV21-1 and TRBJ2-3; TRBD1 is taken as the D call from the table, unchecked against the DNA. TRBV21-1 is listed as a pseudogene. The CDR3 has 14 amino acids. The CDR3 protein is CASSGTGGSDTQYF. The DNA for the CDR3 is TGTGCCAGCAGCGGGACAGGGGGCTCGGATACGCAGTATTTT.

V gene TRBV5-1 combines with J gene TRBJ2-1; possible D gene TRBD1, 5 bases. The CDR3 extends over 16 amino acids. Germline assignment: CDR1 SGHRS and CDR2 YFSETQ. The germline V and J ends were trimmed by 0 bases and 1 base, with 11 bases remaining between them. The CDR3 nucleotides read TGCGCCAGCAGCTTGGAGGGGCAGCTTTCCTACAATGAGCAGTTCTTC. Translation: CASSLEGQLSYNEQFF. The variable domain in full, completed from reference TRBV5-1 and TRBJ2-1, reads KAGVTQTPRYLIKTRGQQVTLSCSPISGHRSVSWYQQTPGQGLQFLFEYFSETQRNKGNFPGRFSGRQFSNSRSEMNVSTLELGDSALYLCASSLEGQLSYNEQFFGPGTRLTVL.

The CDR3 is CASSQGQGTAYGYTF. CDR3 sequence (DNA): TGCGCCAGCAGCCAAGGACAGGGTACGGCCTATGGCTACACCTTC. The chain couples TRBV4-1 to TRBJ1-2; 7 bases match TRBD1. CDR3 size: 15 residues. V shed 1 base, J shed 4 bases, and the junction held 6 bases outside the gene matches. Per germline, CDR1 MGHRA and CDR2 YSYEKL.

This clone came up once. The chain has TRBV19 and TRBJ1-5; perhaps TRBD1 as D (6 bases). Trimming stripped 3 bases from V and 6 bases from J, with 18 bases between. There are 16 residues in the CDR3. Germline V lookup: CDR1 LNHDA, CDR2 SQIVND (reference sequence). CDR3 nucleotide sequence: TGTGCCAGTAGTATGAGGGGCGGGGGGCTTGCTCAGCCCCAGCATTTT. It yields the protein CASSMRGGGLAQPQHF.